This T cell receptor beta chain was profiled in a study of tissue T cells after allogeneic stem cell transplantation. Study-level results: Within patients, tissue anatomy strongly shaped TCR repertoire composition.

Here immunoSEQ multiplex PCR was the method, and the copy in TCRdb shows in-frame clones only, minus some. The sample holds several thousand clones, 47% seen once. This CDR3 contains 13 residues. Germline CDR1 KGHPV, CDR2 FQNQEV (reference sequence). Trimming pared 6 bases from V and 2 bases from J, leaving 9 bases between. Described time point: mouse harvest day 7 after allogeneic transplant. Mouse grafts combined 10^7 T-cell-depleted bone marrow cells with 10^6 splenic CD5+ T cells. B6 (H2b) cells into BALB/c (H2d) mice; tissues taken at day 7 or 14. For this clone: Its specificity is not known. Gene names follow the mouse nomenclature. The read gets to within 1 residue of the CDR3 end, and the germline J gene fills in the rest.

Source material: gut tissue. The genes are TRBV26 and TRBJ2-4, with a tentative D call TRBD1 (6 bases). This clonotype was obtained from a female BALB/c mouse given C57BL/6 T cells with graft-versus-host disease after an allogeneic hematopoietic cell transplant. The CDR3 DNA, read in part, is TGTGCCAGCAGCCCAGGGGTTCAAAACACCTTGTAC. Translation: CASSPGVQNTLY. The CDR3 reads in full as CASSPGVQNTLYF.